This TCR beta chain was profiled in a study of T-cell memory formation after mild COVID-19 listed by TCRdb under 2021. The study in broad terms: TCR sequence clusters from the two donors were found to be largely donor specific. Two young, previously healthy adult volunteers made up the cohort, one male and one female. Longitudinal TCRalpha and TCRbeta repertoire sequencing tracked T-cell clones expanding and contracting after mild COVID-19 in two donors. The paper as a whole reports these results and caveats: The detection of some responding clones in pre-infection memory suggests that pre-existing cross-reactive memory T cells joined the SARS-CoV-2 response. Whether the second-wave clones peaking on day 37 were SARS-CoV-2 specific was not confirmed. Balanced CD4/CD8 phenotypes were observed for clones contracting from day 15 to 85, whereas a bias towards CD4+ was observed for a second wave of clones expanding from day 15 to 37. The study included only a couple of mild cases, and larger cohorts that include severe cases with pre-infection samples were judged to be necessary. Contracting CD4+ clones turned up mainly in the CM and EM memory subsets, whereas EMRA was where CD8+ clones were enriched.

This clonotype occurred a few times. Its antigen remains unidentified. No much larger clone is present one base from it, and per-base qualities are unavailable. PBMCs were isolated by Ficoll-Paque density gradient centrifugation. Reading from cysteine to phenylalanine, the CDR3 counts 16 amino acids. The sequence is cut down to CDR3 DNA, 48 bases in frame from base 1. V is pared back by 2 bases and J by 0 bases, with 11 bases lying between the germline termini. Based on the germline V gene, the CDR1 and CDR2 sequences are KGHSH and LQKENI. Sequenced on an Illumina NovaSeq 6000. cDNA libraries for TCRalpha and TCRbeta were prepared by 5'RACE using constant-segment primers, with sample barcodes and unique molecular identifiers added. Trizol reagent was used to extract RNA from every sample. Library amplification was performed in two PCR steps, and a second sample barcode and Illumina TruSeq adapters were introduced in the second step. Libraries were sequenced on an Illumina NovaSeq with 2 x 150 bp paired-end reads. The original pipeline was this. Demultiplexing of reads and collapsing into UMI-guided consensus sequences were performed with migec v1.2.7. With mixcr v2.1.11, UMI consensuses were aligned to TRA and TRB V and J templates and assembled into clonotypes. Expanded or contracted clonotypes were those called significant by both edgeR and NoisET, with noise models trained on biological replicates. edgeR calls used a false discovery rate-adjusted p below 0.01 and a log2 fold-change threshold of 1. As an exploratory analysis of dynamics, PCA with hierarchical clustering was applied to max-normalized trajectories of the 1000 most abundant clonotypes. The CD4 or CD8 phenotype of responding clones was assigned using the separately sequenced CD4+ and CD8+ repertoires. Using fastp at Q25 and MiXCR, TCRdb reprocessed the public reads and kept productive beta chains. A single entry per CDR3 protein holds the most common genes and DNA from its merged rows. These V and J calls are TCRdb output, not the study's own analysis. This sample gives about 240,000 distinct CDR3 sequences in total; 9.4% of them show up just once. Around a fifth of the sample is taken by the ten largest.

The receptor was isolated from a man aged 18 to 29 who had mild COVID-19 (a few samples of this study predate the infection). The sample titles of this study are shuffled in the database, so cell type and time point are left out; the donor was told from shared clones. The rearranged chain carries TRBV18 and TRBJ2-1; there is no confident call for the D gene. Material: PBMCs or a T cell subset sorted from them (not recorded which). CDR3 sequence: CASSPIRLSSYNEQFF. At the DNA level, the sequence is TGTGCCAGCTCACCAATCCGGTTGAGCTCCTACAATGAGCAGTTCTTC.